These 21 T cell receptor beta chains were all obtained from the same sample, sequenced in a study of T cells after yellow fever vaccination (dated by TCRdb to about 2019). The library was built by means of 5' RACE. Sequenced on an Illumina NovaSeq 6000. TCRdb took the public reads, trimmed them with fastp at Q25, ran MiXCR for clone calling and kept in-frame beta chains. Rows merge per CDR3 protein into single entries with the most common DNA and genes. The table for this sample lists hundreds of thousands of distinct CDR3 sequences; roughly 4.3% of them were counted only once. The top ten clonotypes cover around 24% of the sample. Reading the label with the study, this specimen's treatment or condition is: live attenuated yellow fever vaccine strain. This sample comprised PBMCs, obtained 5 days after the yellow fever booster vaccination. Receptors originate from a man between 18 and 35 years old who received the YFV17D yellow fever vaccine.

The chain has TRBV7-9 and TRBJ2-7; D remains ambiguous. The germline V gene encodes CDR1 SEHNR and CDR2 FQNEAQ (reference sequence). Trimming stripped 5 bases from V and 5 bases from J, with 19 bases between. The CDR3 is 15 amino acids. The CDR3 region is CASSLDLFPGDEQYF. The CDR3 coding sequence is TGTGCCAGCAGCCTCGACCTTTTTCCCGGAGACGAGCAGTACTTC.

This clonotype has only a few counts. This chain connects TRBV5-5 to TRBJ2-1; D may match TRBD1 or TRBD2 (5 bases each). Between the trimmed V and J ends, which lost 0 bases and 10 bases, there was a span of 17 bases. There are 15 residues in the CDR3. Germline V gives CDR1 SGHKS, CDR2 YYEKEE (reference sequence). The CDR3 DNA follows: TGTGCCAGCAGCTTGGCGGGGACCATGGGTGAGGAGCAGTTCTTC. As protein: CASSLAGTMGEEQFF.

A few counts support this clonotype. This chain links TRBV4-3 with TRBJ2-1, with 13 nucleotides matching TRBD2. The germline gives CDR1 LGHNA, CDR2 YSLEER. This CDR3 spans 15 amino acids. Trimming at V came to 4 bases and at J to 11 bases, leaving 8 bases not matched to a gene. CDR3 in DNA: TGCGCCAGCAGCCCCGGACTAGCGGGGGCATTTAAGCAGTTCTTC. It is translated as CASSPGLAGAFKQFF.

This clonotype has a count of ten or more. The chain combines TRBV12-3 or TRBV12-4 with TRBJ1-6; D unresolved. This CDR3 region has 11 residues. V gave up 6 bases and J gave up 9 bases, with 6 bases separating them. The CDR3 DNA is TGTGCCAGCAGGGGTATTTCACCCCTCCACTTT. Translation gives CASRGISPLHF.

This clonotype was detected a few times. The rearrangement links TRBV4-3 to TRBJ2-7, with 11 nucleotides matching TRBD2. Germline V CDR1 and CDR2: LGHNA, YSLEER. CDR3 size: 17 residues. V trimming: 0 bases; J trimming: 3 bases; junction bases outside the gene matches: 7. Here the CDR3 reads CASSQDRASGGYYEQYF. DNA of the CDR3: TGCGCCAGCAGCCAAGATAGGGCTAGCGGGGGGTACTACGAGCAGTACTTC.

The chain carries TRBV5-1 and TRBJ2-1; the D gene is possibly TRBD2 (6 bases). CDR1 SGHRS and CDR2 YFSETQ come from the germline V gene. The V gene lost 0 bases and the J gene lost 6 bases, with 13 bases spanning the gap. The CDR3 spans 15 residues. The CDR3 coding sequence is TGCGCCAGCAGCTTGGAACCCTTCGGGGGCAATGAGCAGTTCTTC. It codes for CASSLEPFGGNEQFF.

This clonotype occurred many times. CDR3 residues: CASSLVGQGGSGSYNEQFF. CDR3 nucleotide sequence: TGTGCCAGCAGCTTAGTCGGACAGGGAGGGTCAGGCTCCTACAATGAGCAGTTCTTC. The chain has TRBV7-8 and TRBJ2-1, with D perhaps matching TRBD1 (8 bases). Trimming took 1 base from V and 0 from J, leaving 19 bases between them. The germline gives CDR1 SGHVS, CDR2 FQNEAQ. The CDR3 totals 19 residues.

This clonotype was observed many times. V and J are TRBV7-2 and TRBJ1-4; a possible D gene is TRBD1 (6 bases). V shed 8 bases and J shed 2 bases, with 15 bases lying between them. Germline values: CDR1 SGHTA, CDR2 FQGNSA. The CDR3 totals 15 residues. The CDR3 spells CASGVQGTTNEKLFF. The CDR3 DNA reads as TGTGCCAGCGGAGTACAGGGAACCACTAATGAAAAACTGTTTTTT.

This clonotype turned up a few times. The chain carries TRBV20-1 and TRBJ2-5; no reliable D call. V was trimmed by 1 base and J by 10 bases, leaving 10 bases between them. The CDR3 is 11 amino acids. CDR1 DFQATT and CDR2 SNEGSKA come from the germline V gene (reference sequence). The CDR3 here is CSARAPWSQYF. CDR3 coding DNA: TGCAGTGCTAGAGCCCCGTGGAGCCAGTACTTC.

This clonotype was detected a few times. The V call is TRBV4-2, the J call TRBJ2-1; possibly TRBD2 for D (6 bases). The CDR3 is 17 amino acids. Germline V gene data show CDR1 as LGHNA and CDR2 as YNFKEQ. Trimming cost V 0 bases and J 8 bases, with 20 bases left between them. DNA for the CDR3: TGTGCCAGCAGCCAAGAAGGTGCGGGGCCCTTGGGGGATGAGCAGTTCTTC. Amino acid sequence: CASSQEGAGPLGDEQFF.

This clonotype was detected only a few times. CDR3 region: CASSRDRGIHNSPLHF. The CDR3 DNA reads as TGTGCCAGCAGCCGGGACAGGGGGATTCATAATTCACCCCTCCACTTT. This sequence joins TRBV12-3 or TRBV12-4 and TRBJ1-6, with TRBD1 matching over 11 bases. This CDR3 is 16 amino acids long. J lost 5 bases, V lost 6 bases, and 6 bases had no gene match.

This chain joins TRBV27 and TRBJ1-6; D possibly corresponds to TRBD1 (5 bases). CDR3 size: 14 residues. Per germline, CDR1 MNHEY and CDR2 SMNVEV (reference sequence). Trimming removed 5 bases at V and 14 bases at J, with 19 bases between. CDR3 amino acids: CASSQPGDFRSLHF. CDR3 bases: TGTGCCAGCAGTCAACCTGGGGACTTCAGATCCCTCCACTTT.

This clonotype was counted between two and nine times. V usage is TRBV12-3 or TRBV12-4 and J usage is TRBJ1-2, with a possible D match to TRBD1 (6 bases). The CDR3 runs 13 residues. Trimming removed 0 bases from V and 8 bases from J, with 10 bases in between. CDR3 in amino acids: CASSLALGGGYTF. The DNA for the CDR3 is TGTGCCAGCAGTTTAGCGCTGGGGGGCGGCTACACCTTC.

This chain uses TRBV7-8 with TRBJ1-3, with 10 bases that match TRBD1. The germline V gene encodes CDR1 SGHVS and CDR2 FQNEAQ. The CDR3 extends over 17 amino acids. V lost 5 bases and J lost 0; bases outside the gene matches: 7. CDR3 in DNA: TGTGCCAGCAGCACGGGGCGGGACAGGGGCTCTGGAAACACCATATATTTT. Residues: CASSTGRDRGSGNTIYF. Using reference TRBV7-8 and TRBJ1-3 for the parts outside the CDR3, the full variable domain is GAGVSQSPRYKVAKRGQDVALRCDPISGHVSLFWYQQALGQGPEFLTYFQNEAQLDKSGLPSDRFFAERPEGSVSTLKIQRTQQEDSAVYLCASSTGRDRGSGNTIYFGEGSWLTVV.

This clonotype has more than one count but fewer than ten. J is TRBJ2-5 and V is TRBV5-1; maybe TRBD2 (6 bases). The CDR3 has 14 residues. Deletions cut 4 bases from V and 5 bases from J, with 15 bases between. The germline CDR1 and CDR2 sequences are SGHRS and YFSETQ. The CDR3 region has the DNA TGCGCCAGCAGCCCCGGGACTGCGGTGGAGACCCAGTACTTC. As protein: CASSPGTAVETQYF.

This clonotype was recorded a few times. The chain has TRBV25-1 and TRBJ2-3, with TRBD1 matching 9 bases. Germline lookup yields CDR1 MGHDK and CDR2 SYGVNS. This CDR3 has 16 amino acids. The J segment lost 7 bases and the V segment lost 1 base, leaving 9 bases of the junction unmatched. DNA for the CDR3: TGTGCCAGCAGTGAATTCGGACAGGGGAGGCGTAATACGCAGTATTTT. This codes for CASSEFGQGRRNTQYF.

This clonotype was seen a few times. The chain carries TRBV20-1 and TRBJ2-5; no reliable D call. Germline-derived CDR1 and CDR2 are DFQATT and SNEGSKA (reference sequence). The V end lost 1 base, the J end lost 2 bases, and 5 bases lay between the germline ends. There are 12 residues in the CDR3. This CDR3 is CSARGSQETQYF. The CDR3 coding sequence is TGCAGTGCTAGAGGGTCACAAGAGACCCAGTACTTC.

This clonotype turned up a few times. The rearrangement joins TRBV19 to TRBJ2-3; D remains unclear. This CDR3 comprises 16 residues. The V end lost 7 bases, the J end lost 0 bases, and 17 bases lay between the germline ends. From germline, CDR1 is LNHDA and CDR2 SQIVND (reference sequence). The CDR3 spells CASTASDRGSTDTQYF. The CDR3 DNA reads as TGTGCCAGTACCGCGTCCGACCGCGGTAGCACAGATACGCAGTATTTT.

This rearrangement joins TRBV10-3 to TRBJ2-3; 10 bases agree with TRBD1. The V gene's germline CDR1 is ENHRY and CDR2 SYGVKD. The CDR3 is made up of 15 amino acids. V lost 4 bases, J lost 1 base, and 2 bases stayed unmatched. The CDR3 region is CAISGGTGGTDTQYF. CDR3 nucleotides: TGTGCCATCAGTGGGGGGACAGGGGGCACAGATACGCAGTATTTT.

With regard to this clonotype: Likely a read error: the CDR3 ends without its conserved phenylalanine or tryptophan. The chain is built from TRBV7-2 and TRBJ1-1, with TRBD1 matching 7 bases. V lost 5 bases to trimming and J lost 4 bases; unmatched junction nucleotides: 7. CDR3 length: 14 residues. Germline V lookup: CDR1 SGHTA, CDR2 FQGNSA. The CDR3 coding sequence is TGTGCCAGCAGCGCGACAGGGCATGGCACTGAAGCTTTCATT. It is translated as CASSATGHGTEAFI.

CDR3 sequence reads: CASSKGTGVKETQYF. The CDR3, as DNA: TGTGCCAGCTCCAAGGGGACCGGGGTTAAGGAGACCCAGTACTTC. The genes are TRBV6-5 and TRBJ2-5, with D perhaps given as TRBD1 or TRBD2 (5 bases each). Germline loops: CDR1 MNHEY, CDR2 SVGAGI. The CDR3 has 15 residues. V gave up 8 bases and J gave up 5 bases, with 21 bases separating them.